This passage covers 18 T cell receptor beta chains from one sample sequenced in a study of identical twins. One entry per CDR3 protein results from TCRdb running MiXCR on the 5' RACE reads. The sample consists of 1,800,000 or so distinct CDR3 sequences, about 30% of them appearing once. The sample comprised cord blood. The source is a newborn girl in good health.

The chain combines TRBV9 with TRBJ2-3; a possible D gene is TRBD2 (6 bases). V was clipped by 0 bases and J by 2 bases, with 22 bases between them. CDR1 and CDR2 from the germline V gene are SGDLS and YYNGEE. The length of the CDR3 is 19 residues. The CDR3 loop reads CASSVGLASWAPDTDTQYF. The CDR3 DNA is TGTGCCAGCAGCGTAGGGCTAGCGTCATGGGCCCCTGACACAGATACGCAGTATTTT.

V is TRBV28 and J is TRBJ1-6, with 8 bases aligning to TRBD1. Germline V gene data show CDR1 as MDHEN and CDR2 as SYDVKM. CDR3 length: 14 amino acids. J was trimmed by 14 bases and V by 4 bases; bases with no gene match: 10. The CDR3, as DNA: TGTGCCAGCAGTTCACGCCGGGACAGGTCGTCCCTCCACTTT. It specifies CASSSRRDRSSLHF.

The V and J genes are TRBV4-1 and TRBJ1-5; D call uncertain. V was clipped by 0 bases and J by 4 bases, with 7 bases between them. CDR3 size: 14 residues. CDR1 and CDR2 (germline): MGHRA, YSYEKL. The CDR3 protein is CASSQENRNQPQHF. The CDR3 nucleotides read TGCGCCAGCAGCCAAGAAAACAGAAATCAGCCCCAGCATTTT.

This clonotype occurred a few times. The chain uses TRBV20-1 and TRBJ1-2; 8 bases line up with TRBD1. Germline-derived CDR1 and CDR2 are DFQATT and SNEGSKA (reference sequence). The V gene end was trimmed by 2 bases and the J gene end by 4 bases; junction bases not matched to a gene: 3. This CDR3 comprises 13 residues. The CDR3 DNA follows: TGCAGTGCTAGACTCGGACAGGGCTATGGCTACACCTTC. This gives the protein CSARLGQGYGYTF.

This clonotype was counted a single time. The chain couples TRBV10-3 to TRBJ2-6; D is unclear. V was shortened by 6 bases and J by 0 bases, with 15 bases between the two germline ends. The CDR3 length is 17 residues. Germline V gene sequence: CDR1 ENHRY, CDR2 SYGVKD. The CDR3 DNA reads as TGTGCCATCAGAACCAGGAATCTCCGCTCTGGGGCCAACGTCCTGACTTTC. It codes for CAIRTRNLRSGANVLTF.

This chain links TRBV4-2 with TRBJ2-3; 8 bases line up with TRBD2. The V gene end was trimmed by 6 bases and the J gene end by 0 bases; junction bases not matched to a gene: 5. The germline V gene encodes CDR1 LGHNA and CDR2 YNFKEQ. The CDR3 is made up of 15 amino acids. Here the CDR3 reads CASSKAGASTDTQYF. The CDR3 DNA reads as TGTGCCAGCAGTAAAGCGGGAGCTAGCACAGATACGCAGTATTTT.

This clonotype was counted only a few times. The chain links TRBV27 to TRBJ2-7; D remains unclear. The CDR3 consists of 14 residues. V lost 6 bases, J lost 5 bases, and 17 bases lay in between. Germline lookup yields CDR1 MNHEY and CDR2 SMNVEV (reference sequence). CDR3 nucleotide sequence: TGTGCCAGCAGCCTGTGGACCGGCACAGACGAGCAGTACTTC. This translates into CASSLWTGTDEQYF.

A few counts support this clonotype. The rearrangement joins TRBV5-1 to TRBJ1-6; D possibly corresponds to TRBD1 (5 bases). The V gene lost 3 bases and the J gene lost 9 bases, with 22 bases spanning the gap. Germline CDR1 SGHRS, CDR2 YFSETQ. The CDR3 runs to 17 residues. In DNA, the CDR3 is TGCGCCAGCAGCTCCGGACATTCGGGGATCGTAGTTTCACCCCTCCACTTT. Encoded protein: CASSSGHSGIVVSPLHF.

As regards this clonotype: The missing conserved phenylalanine or tryptophan at the end of this CDR3 makes a read error likely. V is TRBV12-3 or TRBV12-4 and J is TRBJ1-1; no reliable D call. The CDR3 is 14 amino acids. Trimming took off 6 bases at V and 1 base at J, with 12 bases between the two ends. CDR3 loop: CASSTRKPNTEAFL. CDR3 bases: TGTGCCAGCAGCACCCGTAAGCCGAACACTGAAGCTTTCCTT.

The chain joins TRBV12-3 or TRBV12-4 to TRBJ2-5; 7 bases are a match to TRBD2. This CDR3 spans 15 amino acids. Unmatched junction bases numbered 15, after V lost 3 bases and J lost 11 bases. The CDR3 region is CASSFALLAGNEQYF. For the CDR3, the DNA is TGTGCCAGCAGTTTTGCGTTGTTAGCGGGCAATGAGCAGTACTTC.

This chain uses TRBV7-6 with TRBJ2-1; 7 nucleotides line up with TRBD2. This CDR3 has 16 amino acids. Per the germline V gene, CDR1 is SGHVS and CDR2 is FNYEAQ. V lost 5 bases, J lost 2 bases, and 9 bases stayed unmatched. The chain's CDR3 is CASSTLRGRAYNEQFF. The DNA of the CDR3 is TGTGCCAGCAGCACCTTACGGGGGAGGGCCTACAATGAGCAGTTCTTC.

This clonotype was found many times. The chain uses TRBV12-3 or TRBV12-4 and TRBJ1-2; perhaps TRBD1 as D (6 bases). Deletions cut 3 bases from V and 3 bases from J, with 11 bases between. The CDR3 contains 14 residues. The CDR3: CASSFRQEDYGYTF. The CDR3 DNA is TGTGCCAGCAGTTTTCGACAGGAGGACTATGGCTACACCTTC.

To note about this clonotype: At one end, the junction sequence differs from germline, possibly due to a read error. This chain connects TRBV20-1 to TRBJ2-1; D call uncertain. The germline CDR1 and CDR2 sequences are DFQATT and SNEGSKA (reference sequence). The CDR3 has 11 amino acids. CDR3 sequence (DNA): TGCAGTGCTAGAGTTAACAATGAGCGGTTCTTC. Its protein product is CSARVNNERFF.

The sample holds one count of this clonotype. A much bigger clone sits one base away, suggesting this may be a read error. The CDR3 DNA reads as TGCGCCAGCAGCTCCGGGACCAATAACTACAATGGGCAGTTCTTC. Its protein is CASSSGTNNYNGQFF. V usage is TRBV5-1 and J usage is TRBJ2-1; D may correspond to TRBD1 or TRBD2 (5 bases each). Per germline, CDR1 SGHRS and CDR2 YFSETQ. This CDR3 spans 15 amino acids. The full variable domain, with the rest looked up from reference TRBV5-1 and TRBJ2-1, is KAGVTQTPRYLIKTRGQQVTLSCSPISGHRSVSWYQQTPGQGLQFLFEYFSETQRNKGNFPGRFSGRQFSNSRSEMNVSTLELGDSALYLCASSSGTNNYNGQFFGPGTRLTVL.

Concerning this clonotype: A read error may account for a junction end that differs from germline. This sequence joins TRBV2 and TRBJ2-3; the D gene is possibly TRBD2 (5 bases). Germline CDR1 SNHLY, CDR2 FYNNEI. The CDR3 spans 15 residues. CDR3 in DNA: TGTGCCTGCAGTGAACGAGGGCTTCGCACAGATACGCAGTATTTT. Its protein is CACSERGLRTDTQYF.

The chain recombines TRBV12-3 or TRBV12-4 with TRBJ2-7; a possible D gene is TRBD1 (6 bases). The CDR3 has 15 amino acids. V dropped 6 bases and J dropped 0 bases, with 15 bases sitting between them. CDR3 region: CASSPTGIGSYEQYF. CDR3 nucleotide sequence: TGTGCCAGCAGCCCTACAGGGATTGGCTCCTACGAGCAGTACTTC.

This clonotype was seen only a few times. J is TRBJ2-4 and V is TRBV3-1; TRBD2 might be the D (5 bases). Germline V CDR1 and CDR2: LGHDT, YNNKEL (reference sequence). CDR3 length: 12 residues. The V end was cut by 1 base, the J end by 9 bases, with 7 bases between. The CDR3 sequence is CASSQAGSIQYF. In DNA form, the CDR3 reads TGTGCCAGCAGCCAAGCGGGGTCCATTCAGTACTTC.

This rearrangement joins TRBV6-6 to TRBJ1-4; D call uncertain. V dropped 7 bases and J dropped 8 bases, with 17 bases sitting between them. CDR1 and CDR2 from the germline V gene are MNHNY and SVGAGI (reference sequence). The CDR3 is 14 residues long. The CDR3 region is CASTDTNTGEKLFF. DNA of the CDR3: TGTGCCAGCACCGACACGAACACGGGAGAAAAACTGTTTTTT.